Sequencing of this T cell receptor beta chain was carried out in a study of CD8 T cells in Susac syndrome. There are 14 residues in the CDR3. Trimming took off 4 bases at V and 0 bases at J, with 13 bases between the two ends. Germline V gene data show CDR1 as SQVTM and CDR2 as ANQGSEA. 0.5 to 1 ug RNA was reverse transcribed with random hexamers. Multiplex PCR with immunoSEQ amplified the TCR beta CDR3 across 54 Vbeta and 13 Jbeta. MiXCR was run by TCRdb on the immunoSEQ multiplex PCR reads, yielding one entry per CDR3 protein. The sample holds about 130,000 distinct CDR3 sequences, nearly 95% seen once.

This chain joins TRBV29-1 and TRBJ2-7; tentatively, D is TRBD2 (6 bases). The sequence was obtained from a human donor in good health. Sequencing used CD4+ T cells from PBMCs. Written as DNA, the CDR3 is TGCAGCGTTGTAGGCGGAGGGAGCTCCTACGAGCAGTACTTC. Its protein product is CSVVGGGSSYEQYF.